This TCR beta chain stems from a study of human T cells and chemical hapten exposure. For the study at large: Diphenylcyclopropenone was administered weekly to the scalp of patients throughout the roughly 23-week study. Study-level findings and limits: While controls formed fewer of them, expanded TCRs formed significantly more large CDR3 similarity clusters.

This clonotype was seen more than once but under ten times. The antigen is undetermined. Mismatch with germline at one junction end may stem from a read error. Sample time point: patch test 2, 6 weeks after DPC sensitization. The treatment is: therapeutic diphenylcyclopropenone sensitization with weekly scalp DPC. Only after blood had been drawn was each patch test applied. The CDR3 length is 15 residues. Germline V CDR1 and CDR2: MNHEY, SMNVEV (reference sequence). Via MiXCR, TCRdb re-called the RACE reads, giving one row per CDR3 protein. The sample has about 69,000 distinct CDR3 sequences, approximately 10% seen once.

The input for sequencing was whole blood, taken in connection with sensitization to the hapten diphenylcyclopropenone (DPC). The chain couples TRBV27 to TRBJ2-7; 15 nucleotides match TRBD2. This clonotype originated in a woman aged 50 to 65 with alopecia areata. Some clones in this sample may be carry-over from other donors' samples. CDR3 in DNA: TGTGTCAGCACCCAAGGGGGACTAGCGGGAGGTCGGCAGTACTTC. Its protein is CVSTQGGLAGGRQYF.